A selection of T cell receptor beta chains follows, all from one sample in a study of cytomegalovirus exposure and HLA in healthy donors. This table comes from immunoSEQ multiplex PCR, and its TCRdb copy is limited to in-frame clones, with some not included. The data contain some 200,000 clones, roughly 68% of them singletons. Sequenced material: PBMCs. Source of these receptors: a woman aged 25-40 years in good health and CMV-seronegative. Each CDR3 is given with its conserved first and last residue. The D gene is left open where the match is weak. Only part of the rows carry a size: once, few, many, or a class if the clone is expanded.

d_gene	abundance	v_gene	j_gene	CDR3nt	CDR3aa
NA	few	TRBV4-1	TRBJ1-2	TGCGCCAGCAGCCAAGAAGGTTCAGCGGCGAACTATGGCTACACCTTC	CASSQEGSAANYGYTF
TRBD1	NA	TRBV7-8	TRBJ1-5	TGTGCCAGCAGCCCTGGGACAGCCATGTATAGCAATCAGCCCCAGCATTTT	CASSPGTAMYSNQPQHF
TRBD1	NA	TRBV7-9	TRBJ1-4	TGTGCCAGCAGCCTCGGGACAGCTAATGAAAAACTGTTTTTT	CASSLGTANEKLFF
NA	NA	TRBV2	TRBJ1-1	TGTGCCAGCAGGATAGACAGGCCTACTGAAGCTTTCTTT	CASRIDRPTEAFF
TRBD1	NA	TRBV5-6	TRBJ2-5	TGTGCCAGCAGCGAGGCCTCGGGACAGGGAAAGACCCAGTACTTC	CASSEASGQGKTQYF
NA	few	TRBV13	TRBJ2-5	TGTGCCAGCAGCTCCTACGCGGGCCAAGAGACCCAGTACTTC	CASSSYAGQETQYF
NA	few	TRBV5-4	TRBJ2-7	TGTGCCAGCAGCTTGGGTTCGGTTACCTACGAGCAGTACTTC	CASSLGSVTYEQYF
NA	NA	TRBV21-1	TRBJ1-1	TGTGCCAGCAGCAAACAGGGGACAGGGAGAATGAACACTGAAGCTTTCTTT	CASSKQGTGRMNTEAFF
TRBD2	NA	TRBV5-1	TRBJ2-3	TGCGCCAGCAGCTTGGAGCTATTAGCGGGAGGTACAGATACGCAGTATTTT	CASSLELLAGGTDTQYF
NA	NA	TRBV4-2	TRBJ2-7	TGTGCCAGCAGCCAGGGACTCCACACCCTCCCCTACGAGCAGTACTTC	CASSQGLHTLPYEQYF
TRBD2	NA	TRBV14	TRBJ2-7	TGTGCCAGCAGCCACCTGTGGGGGGGTTCGATCTACGAGCAGTACTTC	CASSHLWGGSIYEQYF
NA	NA	TRBV4-1	TRBJ2-1	TGCGCCAGCAGCCAAGGACAGGGGAGGGGTGAGCAGTTCTTC	CASSQGQGRGEQFF
NA	NA	TRBV5-6	TRBJ1-1	TGTGCCAGCAGCTCAACAGATGAAGCTTTCTTT	CASSSTDEAFF
TRBD2	NA	TRBV5-1	TRBJ2-3	TGCGCCAGCAGCTTCTCTAGCGGGAGCACAGATACGCAGTATTTT	CASSFSSGSTDTQYF
TRBD2	NA	TRBV6-4	TRBJ2-3	TGTGCCAGCAGTGCGGGGATAGCGGGAGGCCCAGATACGCAGTATTTT	CASSAGIAGGPDTQYF
TRBD1	NA	TRBV19	TRBJ1-5	TGTGCCAGTAGCCAACAGGGGGCGCTGGGCAATCAGCCCCAGCATTTT	CASSQQGALGNQPQHF
TRBD1	NA	TRBV11-1	TRBJ2-5	TGTGCCAGCAGCCAGAGTACAGGGGTAGGAGAGACCCAGTACTTC	CASSQSTGVGETQYF
TRBD1	NA	TRBV4-3	TRBJ2-1	TGCGCCAGCAGCCAAGGGGACAGGCGGAACAATGAGCAGTTCTTC	CASSQGDRRNNEQFF
TRBD2	once	TRBV7-3	TRBJ2-3	TGTGCCAGCAGCTTAGAGGCTCGGGGGGGCACAGATACGCAGTATTTT	CASSLEARGGTDTQYF
TRBD1	few	TRBV10-3	TRBJ1-5	TGTGCCATCAAACGGACAGGGGATAGCAATCAGCCCCAGCATTTT	CAIKRTGDSNQPQHF
NA	few	TRBV7-9	TRBJ1-3	TGTGCCAGCAGCTTAGCCACCTCGGGCACCATATATTTT	CASSLATSGTIYF
NA	few	TRBV4-1	TRBJ1-4	TGCGCCAGCAGCCAAGAGGAAGGGGAGGTGGGTGAAAAACTGTTTTTT	CASSQEEGEVGEKLFF
TRBD2	NA	TRBV5-4	TRBJ2-3	TGTGCCAGCAGCCGGACTAGCCTCGTCAAGGATACGCAGTATTTT	CASSRTSLVKDTQYF
NA	once	TRBV19	TRBJ2-5	TGTGCCAGTAGTATAGGGAAACAGCCGATGGAGACCCAGTACTTC	CASSIGKQPMETQYF
NA	NA	TRBV5-6	TRBJ2-7	TGTGCCAGCAGCTTTATCACGGGGGTACTCTACGAGCAGTACTTC	CASSFITGVLYEQYF
TRBD1	few	TRBV6-6	TRBJ1-1	TGTGCCAGCAGAAGATCCCAGGGGGCCGGTGAAGCTTTCTTT	CASRRSQGAGEAFF
TRBD2	NA	TRBV6-5	TRBJ2-2	TGTGCCAGCAGTCCCGGGACCGGGGGGACCGGGGAGCTGTTTTTT	CASSPGTGGTGELFF
TRBD1	few	TRBV6-5	TRBJ1-6	TGTGCCAGCAGTCCCTCGGGACAGGGGTCACCCCTCCACTTT	CASSPSGQGSPLHF
TRBD2	few	TRBV7-9	TRBJ2-1	TGTGCCAGCAGCCCAAGGACTAGCGGGTTTAGCTCCTACAATGAGCAGTTCTTC	CASSPRTSGFSSYNEQFF
NA	NA	TRBV6-6	TRBJ1-5	TGTGCCAGCAGTTACCCCGGGAATCAGCCCCAGCATTTT	CASSYPGNQPQHF
NA	NA	TRBV30	TRBJ2-7	TGTGCCTGGAGTGACCGGTACGAGCAGTACTTC	CAWSDRYEQYF
TRBD2	NA	TRBV11-2	TRBJ2-1	TGTGCCAGCAGCTTAGGAGGACTAGCGGGGTTCTACAATGAGCAGTTCTTC	CASSLGGLAGFYNEQFF
TRBD1	few	TRBV5-1	TRBJ1-1	TGCGCCAGCAGCTTTCGGACAGGGGTAACGCGTACTGAAGCTTTCTTT	CASSFRTGVTRTEAFF
TRBD2	NA	TRBV30	TRBJ2-7	TGTGCCTGGAGTAACGGACTAGCGGGATACGAGCAGTACTTC	CAWSNGLAGYEQYF
TRBD1	few	TRBV11-2	TRBJ1-2	TGTGCCAGCAGCCTGGGGACAGTACACACCTTC	CASSLGTVHTF
TRBD1	NA	TRBV18	TRBJ2-2	TGTGCCAGCTCACCACGGGGGACAGCGAACACCGGGGAGCTGTTTTTT	CASSPRGTANTGELFF
NA	NA	TRBV4-1	TRBJ1-1	TGCGCCAGCAGCCAACGGGGGTTTTTGAGAACTGACAACACTGAAGCTTTCTTT	CASSQRGFLRTDNTEAFF
TRBD2	NA	TRBV2	TRBJ2-5	TGTGCCAGCAGTTTAGCGGGGGGATCGACCCAGTACTTC	CASSLAGGSTQYF
TRBD2	NA	TRBV5-1	TRBJ2-1	TGCGCCAGCAGCTCCAGGACTAGCGGGGACTACAATGAGCAGTTCTTC	CASSSRTSGDYNEQFF
TRBD2	NA	TRBV11-2	TRBJ2-1	TGTGCCAGCAGCTCAGGTGGTAGCGGGAAAAGATCGTACAATGAGCAGTTCTTC	CASSSGGSGKRSYNEQFF
TRBD2	once	TRBV7-9	TRBJ2-7	TGTGCCAGCAGCTTACTCGGTAGCGGGAGGGCCGACGAGCAGTACTTC	CASSLLGSGRADEQYF
TRBD1	NA	TRBV5-4	TRBJ2-3	TGTGCCAGCCAGGGACAGGGGGCGACAGATACGCAGTATTTT	CASQGQGATDTQYF
TRBD2	NA	TRBV9	TRBJ2-7	TGTGCCAGCAGTGGACTAGCGGGAGGTCGCCTCTACGAGCAGTACTTC	CASSGLAGGRLYEQYF
NA	NA	TRBV27	TRBJ1-5	TGTGCCAGCAGGCCGGCGGGGATACAGCCCCAGCATTTT	CASRPAGIQPQHF
NA	once	TRBV5-1	TRBJ2-7	TGCGCCAGCAGCTCGACTAGAGGCGAGCAGTACTTC	CASSSTRGEQYF
TRBD1	NA	TRBV11-2	TRBJ1-2	TGTGCCAGCAGCTTGAATCACAGGGGGATCAATGGCTACACCTTC	CASSLNHRGINGYTF
NA	NA	TRBV20-1	TRBJ1-1	TGCAGTGCCCAGGCCGACACTGAAGCTTTCTTT	CSAQADTEAFF
TRBD1	NA	TRBV7-9	TRBJ2-7	TGTGCCAGCAGCTTGACAGGGATCGGCTACGAGCAGTACTTC	CASSLTGIGYEQYF
TRBD1	NA	TRBV5-1	TRBJ2-7	TGCGCCAGCAGCCAAACCGGTCGAGGGACAGGGTACGAGCAGTACTTC	CASSQTGRGTGYEQYF
TRBD1	NA	TRBV30	TRBJ2-7	TGTGCCTGGAGTACCGGGACAGGGGTGGAGCAGTACTTC	CAWSTGTGVEQYF
NA	NA	TRBV19	TRBJ1-2	TGTGCCAGTAGTAACGGGAGGCGAGGGGGTTATGGCTACACCTTC	CASSNGRRGGYGYTF
TRBD1	NA	TRBV7-3	TRBJ1-2	TGTGCCAGCAGCTTAAATGGCCGGGGGACAGGGGATGGCTACACCTTC	CASSLNGRGTGDGYTF
NA	once	TRBV9	TRBJ2-2	TGTGCCAGCAGCGTAAGGGAGCGGTCGAACACCGGGGAGCTGTTTTTT	CASSVRERSNTGELFF
TRBD2	NA	TRBV5-6	TRBJ2-7	TGTGCCAGCAGCTTTAGGGTGAGCGGGGGGCACTACGAGCAGTACTTC	CASSFRVSGGHYEQYF
TRBD1	NA	TRBV19	TRBJ1-5	TGTGCCAGTAGTATCGGGACAGGGGTTAGCAATCAGCCCCAGCATTTT	CASSIGTGVSNQPQHF
TRBD1	NA	TRBV6-1	TRBJ1-2	TGTGCCAGCAGTGTATATACTTGGACAGGGGATAACTATGGCTACACCTTC	CASSVYTWTGDNYGYTF
TRBD1	NA	TRBV5-1	TRBJ1-5	TGCGCCAGCAGCTTGGATGCAGGGGGGAATCAGCCCCAGCATTTT	CASSLDAGGNQPQHF